This record covers a single T cell receptor (beta chain). The antigen remains unidentified. This record comes from a study of identical twins. TCRdb reanalysed the 5' RACE reads using MiXCR and keeps one entry per CDR3 protein. This sample has a few hundred thousand distinct CDR3 sequences; roughly 10% occur once, and the top ten carry more than 8%. Trimming at V came to 0 bases and at J to 7 bases, leaving 6 bases not matched to a gene. CDR1 and CDR2 from the germline V gene are SGHDT and YYEEEE. The CDR3 loop spans 15 amino acids. Findings and limits, study-wide: Insertion counts were lower in abundant cord blood beta clonotypes, a trend that memory repertoires did not show. With monozygotic twins, out-of-frame TCR alpha sharing exceeded what models estimated.

Sequenced: naive T cells sorted from blood. The chain links TRBV5-6 to TRBJ2-1; TRBD1 agrees at 8 bases. The TCR sequence derives from a woman between 50 and 59 years old in good health. The CDR3 DNA sequence: TGTGCCAGCAGCTTGGGGACAGGGTATAATAATGAGCAGTTCTTC. The encoded protein is CASSLGTGYNNEQFF.